The 8 T cell receptor beta chains below were found in one sample sequenced in a study of blood T cells in healthy people across ages. Then a second PCR, running about 6 to 11 cycles, was carried out with a sample-barcoded 5' primer and a J-beta primer mix. From the 5' RACE reads, TCRdb called clonotypes with MiXCR, one entry per CDR3 protein. The data hold around 1.1 million distinct CDR3 sequences, with roughly two fifths observed a single time. The sample was blood. The receptors here all came from a man between 18 and 29 years old in good health.

This clonotype was seen a handful of times. The chain carries TRBV7-3 and TRBJ1-1; the match to TRBD1 covers 7 bases. Germline V lookup: CDR1 SGHTA, CDR2 FQGTGA. V trimming: 1 base; J trimming: 4 bases; junction bases outside the gene matches: 15. This CDR3 region has 18 residues. CDR3 protein: CASSLSPGSDREGTEAFF. CDR3 nucleotide sequence: TGTGCCAGCAGCTTAAGCCCTGGATCTGACAGGGAAGGCACTGAAGCTTTCTTT. The full variable domain, with the rest looked up from reference TRBV7-3 and TRBJ1-1, is GAGVSQTPSNKVTEKGKYVELRCDPISGHTALYWYRQSLGQGPEFLIYFQGTGAADDSGLPNDRFFAVRPEGSVSTLKIQRTERGDSAVYLCASSLSPGSDREGTEAFFGQGTRLTVV.

The rearrangement uses TRBV28 and TRBJ2-3; 11 bases map to TRBD2. V was clipped by 5 bases and J by 1 base; unmatched bases: 8. CDR3 length: 17 amino acids. Germline-derived CDR1 and CDR2 are MDHEN and SYDVKM. The CDR3 loop is CASSQGGGLAGTDTQYF. For the CDR3, the DNA is TGTGCCAGCAGTCAAGGCGGGGGACTAGCGGGCACAGATACGCAGTATTTT.

V and J are TRBV15 and TRBJ1-2; D unresolved. The CDR3 has 15 amino acids. Germline values: CDR1 LNHNV, CDR2 YYDKDF (reference sequence). The V end was cut by 0 bases, the J end by 6 bases, with 14 bases between. This CDR3 reads CATSRDGGVSHGYTF. The CDR3 DNA reads TGTGCCACCAGCAGAGATGGTGGCGTTTCACATGGCTACACCTTC.

The table lists this clonotype with a few counts. The chain links TRBV11-2 to TRBJ2-3; D possibly corresponds to TRBD2 (6 bases). Germline V lookup: CDR1 SGHAT, CDR2 FQNNGV. V lost 2 bases, J lost 2 bases, and 11 bases lay in between. The CDR3 loop spans 15 amino acids. CDR3 in amino acids: CASSLTAGYTDTQYF. The DNA of the CDR3 is TGTGCCAGCAGCTTAACAGCGGGCTACACAGATACGCAGTATTTT.

This clonotype has more than one count but fewer than ten. The chain couples TRBV5-1 to TRBJ2-1; no clear D. The germline CDR1 and CDR2 sequences are SGHRS and YFSETQ. The V and J ends lost 3 bases and 4 bases respectively, with 11 bases between them. The CDR3 sequence is 14 residues long. CDR3 DNA: TGCGCCAGCAGCTCCCTTACTCAATACAATGAGCAGTTCTTC. It translates to CASSSLTQYNEQFF.

In its sample, this clonotype was seen a few times. The chain has TRBV10-3 and TRBJ1-2; perhaps TRBD1 as D (5 bases). V lost 6 bases and J lost 8, with 13 bases in between. CDR3 size: 12 residues. Germline V lookup: CDR1 ENHRY, CDR2 SYGVKD. The chain's CDR3 is CAIRSRVEGYTF. The CDR3, as DNA: TGTGCCATCAGGAGCAGGGTGGAGGGCTACACCTTC.

This clonotype has only a few counts. V gene TRBV10-3 combines with J gene TRBJ2-1, with a tentative D call TRBD2 (5 bases). This CDR3 spans 12 amino acids. Germline CDR1 reads ENHRY; CDR2 reads SYGVKD. The germline V and J ends were trimmed by 10 bases and 5 bases, with 12 bases remaining between them. The CDR3 sequence: CATSERDNEQFF. In DNA, the CDR3 is TGTGCCACCTCGGAGAGGGACAATGAGCAGTTCTTC.

A few counts support this clonotype. This chain joins TRBV25-1 and TRBJ2-3; the match to TRBD1 covers 7 bases. The J segment lost 4 bases and the V segment lost 0 bases, leaving 4 bases of the junction unmatched. The germline gives CDR1 MGHDK, CDR2 SYGVNS. The CDR3 covers 15 residues. The CDR3: CASSEYRGGADTQYF. The CDR3 nucleotides are TGTGCCAGCAGTGAATACCGAGGGGGCGCAGATACGCAGTATTTT.